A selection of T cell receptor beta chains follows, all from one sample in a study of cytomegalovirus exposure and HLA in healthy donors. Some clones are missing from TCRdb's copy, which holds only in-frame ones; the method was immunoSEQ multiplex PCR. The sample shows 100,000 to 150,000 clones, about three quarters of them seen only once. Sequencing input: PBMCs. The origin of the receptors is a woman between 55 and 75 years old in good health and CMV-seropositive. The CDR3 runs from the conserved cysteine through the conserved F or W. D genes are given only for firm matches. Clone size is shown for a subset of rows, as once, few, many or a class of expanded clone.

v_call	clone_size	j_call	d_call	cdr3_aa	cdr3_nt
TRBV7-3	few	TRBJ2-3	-	CASSLGTSTDTQYF	TGTGCCAGCAGCTTGGGGACTAGCACAGATACGCAGTATTTT
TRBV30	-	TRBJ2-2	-	CAWTQGRAGELFF	TGTGCCTGGACACAGGGAAGGGCCGGGGAGCTGTTTTTT
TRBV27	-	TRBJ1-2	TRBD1	CASSLSPGTAINYGYTF	TGTGCCAGCAGTTTATCTCCCGGGACAGCGATTAACTATGGCTACACCTTC
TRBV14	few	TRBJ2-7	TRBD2	CASSPIPWEGVYEQYF	TGTGCCAGCAGCCCCATACCTTGGGAGGGAGTCTACGAGCAGTACTTC
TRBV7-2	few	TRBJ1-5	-	CASSFQQGNQPQHF	TGTGCCAGCAGCTTTCAACAGGGAAATCAGCCCCAGCATTTT
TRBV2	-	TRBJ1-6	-	CASLSGTSSYNSPLHF	TGTGCCAGCCTCTCCGGGACAAGCTCCTATAATTCACCCCTCCACTTT
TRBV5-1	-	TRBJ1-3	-	CASSLTGTGNTIYF	TGCGCCAGCAGCTTGACAGGGACTGGAAACACCATATATTTT
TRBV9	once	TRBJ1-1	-	CASSVTPHGGANTEAFF	TGTGCCAGCAGCGTTACACCCCACGGGGGGGCAAACACTGAAGCTTTCTTT
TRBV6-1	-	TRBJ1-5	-	CASSEGRVPQPQHF	TGTGCCAGCAGTGAGGGCAGGGTTCCTCAGCCCCAGCATTTT
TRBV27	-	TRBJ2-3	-	CASSLSPQGPDTQYF	TGTGCCAGCAGTTTATCGCCACAGGGCCCAGATACGCAGTATTTT
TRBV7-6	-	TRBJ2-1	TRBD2	CASSHASGSSSNEQFF	TGTGCCAGCAGCCACGCTAGCGGGAGTTCGTCGAATGAGCAGTTCTTC
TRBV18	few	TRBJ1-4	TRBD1	CASSLGQGAGPNEKLFF	TGTGCCAGCTCACTCGGACAGGGGGCCGGCCCTAATGAAAAACTGTTTTTT
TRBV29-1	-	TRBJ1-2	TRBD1	CSVVPGQGGNYGYTF	TGCAGCGTTGTTCCCGGACAGGGGGGGAACTATGGCTACACCTTC
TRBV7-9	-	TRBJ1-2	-	CASSPGFVFDGYTF	TGTGCCAGCAGCCCCGGTTTCGTCTTCGATGGCTACACCTTC
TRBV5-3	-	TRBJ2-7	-	CARKGGRGRSSYEQYF	TGTGCCAGAAAGGGGGGGAGAGGGCGCAGCTCCTACGAGCAGTACTTC
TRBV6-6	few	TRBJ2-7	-	CASSYSQEYYEQYF	TGTGCCAGCAGTTACTCACAGGAGTACTACGAGCAGTACTTC
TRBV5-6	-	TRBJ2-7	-	CASSSRPGAREQYF	TGTGCCAGCAGCTCCCGCCCAGGGGCCCGCGAGCAGTACTTC
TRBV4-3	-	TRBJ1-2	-	CASSQDQVAAGYGYTF	TGCGCCAGCAGCCAAGATCAGGTAGCTGCGGGCTATGGCTACACCTTC
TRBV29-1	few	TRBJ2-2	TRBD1	CSVATGGSDTGELFF	TGCAGCGTTGCTACAGGGGGCTCTGACACCGGGGAGCTGTTTTTT
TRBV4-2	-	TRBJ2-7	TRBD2	CASSQGGTSTYEQYF	TGTGCCAGCAGCCAAGGGGGGACTAGCACCTACGAGCAGTACTTC
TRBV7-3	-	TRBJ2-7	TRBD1	CASSATGQGHYEQYF	TGTGCCAGCAGCGCGACGGGACAGGGTCACTACGAGCAGTACTTC
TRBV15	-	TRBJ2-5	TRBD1	CATSSRGRETQYF	TGTGCCACCAGCAGCAGGGGGCGAGAGACCCAGTACTTC
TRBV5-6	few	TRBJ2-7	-	CASSLTYPYEQYF	TGTGCCAGCAGCTTGACCTACCCCTACGAGCAGTACTTC
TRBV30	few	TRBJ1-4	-	CAWSRNYGQTLNEKLFF	TGTGCCTGGAGCCGCAATTACGGACAGACTCTTAATGAAAAACTGTTTTTT
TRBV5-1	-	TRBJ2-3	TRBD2	CASSFFGTSGRASTDTQYF	TGCGCCAGCAGCTTTTTCGGGACTAGCGGGAGGGCAAGCACAGATACGCAGTATTTT
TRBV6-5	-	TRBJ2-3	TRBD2	CASSQTLAGADTQYF	TGTGCCAGCAGCCAGACACTAGCGGGAGCAGATACGCAGTATTTT
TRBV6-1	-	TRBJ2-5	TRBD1	CASSRGGQGEETQYF	TGTGCCAGCTCGAGAGGAGGACAGGGAGAAGAGACCCAGTACTTC
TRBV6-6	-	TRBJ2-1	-	CASSPRAYNEQFF	TGTGCCAGCAGCCCCCGAGCCTACAATGAGCAGTTCTTC
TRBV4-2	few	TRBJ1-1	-	CASSRDGGPGRGGNTEAFF	TGTGCCAGCAGCCGGGACGGGGGACCGGGGAGGGGTGGGAACACTGAAGCTTTCTTT
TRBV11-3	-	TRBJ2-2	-	CASSPDTGELFF	TGTGCCAGCAGCCCAGACACCGGGGAGCTGTTTTTT
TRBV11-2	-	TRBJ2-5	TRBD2	CASSPPGLAGGVEYF	TGTGCCAGCAGCCCCCCGGGACTAGCGGGGGGTGTGGAGTACTTC
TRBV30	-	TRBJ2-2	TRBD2	CAWVFCGGGCTGELFF	TGTGCCTGGGTCTTTTGCGGGGGGGGGTGCACCGGGGAGCTGTTTTTT
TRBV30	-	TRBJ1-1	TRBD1	CAWGWGQGLAFF	TGTGCCTGGGGTTGGGGACAGGGGCTAGCTTTCTTT
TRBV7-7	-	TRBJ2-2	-	CASSLIMNTGELFF	TGTGCCAGCAGCTTAATTATGAACACCGGGGAGCTGTTTTTT
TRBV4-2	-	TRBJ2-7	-	CASSQEASSTYEQYF	TGTGCCAGCAGCCAAGAGGCTAGCAGTACCTACGAGCAGTACTTC
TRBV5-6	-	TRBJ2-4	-	CASSSTSGRNGIQYF	TGTGCCAGCAGCTCTACGAGCGGACGGAACGGAATTCAGTACTTC
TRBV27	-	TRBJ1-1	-	CASSPYDRNTEAFF	TGTGCCAGCAGTCCATATGACAGGAACACTGAAGCTTTCTTT
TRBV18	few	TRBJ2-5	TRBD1	CASSTSSDRGETQYF	TGTGCCAGCTCCACTAGCAGCGACAGGGGAGAGACCCAGTACTTC
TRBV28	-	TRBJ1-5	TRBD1	CASSWGTDSNQPQHF	TGTGCCAGCAGTTGGGGGACAGATAGCAATCAGCCCCAGCATTTT
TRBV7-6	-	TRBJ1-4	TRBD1	CASSLATGGVYEKLFF	TGTGCCAGCAGCTTAGCCACAGGGGGCGTATATGAAAAACTGTTTTTT
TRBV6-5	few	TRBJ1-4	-	CASRRQRNNEKLFF	TGTGCCAGCAGGAGACAGCGAAATAATGAAAAACTGTTTTTT
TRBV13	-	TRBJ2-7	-	CASSTRRVYEQYF	TGTGCCAGCAGCACGCGCAGGGTCTACGAGCAGTACTTC
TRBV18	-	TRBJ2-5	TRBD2	CASSPPSQGTSIKETQYF	TGTGCCAGCTCACCCCCGTCGCAGGGGACTAGCATAAAAGAGACCCAGTACTTC
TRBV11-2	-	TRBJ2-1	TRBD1	CASSLTGTGEVEQFF	TGTGCCAGCAGCTTAACCGGGACAGGGGAGGTAGAGCAGTTCTTC
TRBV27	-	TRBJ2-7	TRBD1	CASSQRRDSTIGAYEQYF	TGTGCCAGCAGTCAACGACGGGACAGTACGATAGGGGCCTACGAGCAGTACTTC